These T cell receptor beta chains were read from a single sample in a study of CD4 T cells in relation to SARS-CoV-2 and coronaviruses. Antigen specificity for these receptors is unknown. The assay was immunoSEQ multiplex PCR, and TCRdb's table has in-frame clones only and misses some. Here the sample spans about 37,000 clones, 82% being singletons. The sequenced material came from naive CD4+ T cells from PBMCs, cultured in vitro. The receptor set was obtained from an adult with COVID-19. CDR3s include the opening cysteine and the closing phenylalanine or tryptophan. The D gene is left open where the match is weak. Only some rows state a clone size, as once, few, many or a class for expanded clones.

CASRRTSGATNEQFF	TGTGCCAGCAGAAGGACTAGCGGGGCCACTAATGAGCAGTTCTTC	TRBD2	TRBV6-6	.	TRBJ2-1
CASSLGQSFGADSPLHF	TGTGCCAGTAGTTTGGGACAGTCCTTCGGGGCGGATTCACCCCTCCACTTT	TRBD1	TRBV19	.	TRBJ1-6
CASSIPGLAYEQYF	TGTGCCAGCAGTATCCCGGGACTAGCGTACGAGCAGTACTTC	TRBD2	TRBV28	.	TRBJ2-7
CASHWTGELFF	TGTGCCAGCCACTGGACCGGGGAGCTGTTTTTT	.	TRBV11-2	.	TRBJ2-2
CASSRQGGANEKLFF	TGTGCCAGCAGCCGACAAGGGGGTGCTAATGAAAAACTGTTTTTT	.	TRBV27	.	TRBJ1-4
CASSYARDTQETQYF	TGTGCCAGCAGTTACGCCCGGGACACCCAAGAGACCCAGTACTTC	.	TRBV6-5	.	TRBJ2-5
CASKRGSYEQYF	TGCGCCAGCAAACGGGGCTCGTACGAGCAGTACTTC	.	TRBV5-1	few	TRBJ2-7
CASSQRRIFTGELFF	TGTGCCAGCAGCCAGAGAAGGATCTTCACCGGGGAGCTGTTTTTT	.	TRBV3-1/TRBV3-2	.	TRBJ2-2
CASSLTAATNEKLFF	TGTGCCAGCAGCTTGACCGCTGCAACTAATGAAAAACTGTTTTTT	.	TRBV27	.	TRBJ1-4
CASSIEATPTGEPLHF	TGTGCCAGTAGTATTGAAGCGACTCCAACAGGGGAACCCCTCCACTTT	TRBD1	TRBV19	.	TRBJ1-6
CASSERIGSLEQYF	TGTGCCAGCAGTGAAAGGATTGGGTCCCTCGAGCAGTACTTC	.	TRBV2	.	TRBJ2-7
CATSDGTVSYNEQFF	TGTGCCACCAGTGATGGCACAGTCTCCTACAATGAGCAGTTCTTC	.	TRBV24-1	.	TRBJ2-1
CASSVGLDTEAFF	TGTGCCAGCAGCGTTGGTCTGGACACTGAAGCTTTCTTT	.	TRBV9	.	TRBJ1-1
CASSPRGNTGELFF	TGTGCCAGCAGCCCTCGAGGGAACACCGGGGAGCTGTTTTTT	.	TRBV5-4	.	TRBJ2-2
CASSLKTWKEKWREQTYEQYF	TGTGCTAGCAGCTTAAAAACATGGAAAGAAAAATGGCGGGAGCAAACCTACGAGCAGTACTTC	TRBD2	TRBV7-7	.	TRBJ2-7
CASSPIGAAQETQYF	TGTGCCAGCAGCCCCATCGGAGCGGCACAAGAGACCCAGTACTTC	.	TRBV7-9	.	TRBJ2-5
CASSLVGRVSEQYF	TGTGCCAGCAGCTTGGTCGGGAGGGTGAGCGAGCAGTACTTC	TRBD2	TRBV11-2	.	TRBJ2-7
CASSSALATNEKLFF	TGTGCCAGCAGCTCGGCGTTAGCAACTAATGAAAAACTGTTTTTT	.	TRBV5-4	.	TRBJ1-4
CASTSSISREGLYEQYF	TGTGCCAGCACCTCAAGTATCTCGCGGGAGGGCCTGTACGAGCAGTACTTC	TRBD2	TRBV3-1/TRBV3-2	.	TRBJ2-7
CASSRLIGDTQYF	TGTGCCAGCAGCCGCCTTATTGGAGATACGCAGTATTTT	.	TRBV12-3/TRBV12-4	.	TRBJ2-3
CASRTGAMLTETQYF	TGCGCCAGCCGGACAGGGGCTATGTTGACAGAGACCCAGTACTTC	TRBD1	TRBV10-1	.	TRBJ2-5
CASSVAIVTGDTDTQYF	TGTGCCAGCAGCGTAGCTATAGTGACAGGGGATACAGATACGCAGTATTTT	TRBD1	TRBV9	.	TRBJ2-3
CATSDPGQKNTGELFF	TGTGCCACCAGTGACCCCGGACAGAAAAACACCGGGGAGCTGTTTTTT	.	TRBV24-1	.	TRBJ2-2
CASSEGRGSGGYTF	TGTGCCAGCAGTGAGGGCAGGGGATCGGGTGGCTACACCTTC	.	TRBV2	.	TRBJ1-2
CASSQDSARTVNTEAFF	TGTGCCAGCAGCCAAGATAGCGCCCGGACAGTTAACACTGAAGCTTTCTTT	.	TRBV3-1/TRBV3-2	.	TRBJ1-1
CASSFGFRFLAKNNTEAFF	TGTGCCAGCAGCTTTGGGTTTCGATTCCTCGCCAAAAACAACACTGAAGCTTTCTTT	.	TRBV5-4	.	TRBJ1-1
CATSEAGGLAGELFF	TGTGCCACCAGTGAAGCCGGGGGGTTGGCCGGGGAGCTGTTTTTT	TRBD2	TRBV24-1	.	TRBJ2-2
CASSQDRVDGKNIQYF	TGTGCCAGCAGCCAGGACAGGGTTGATGGCAAAAACATTCAGTACTTC	.	TRBV21-1	.	TRBJ2-4
CASSVSRNTGELFF	TGTGCCAGCAGTGTTAGCCGTAACACCGGGGAGCTGTTTTTT	.	TRBV2	few	TRBJ2-2